By sample share, the clone carrying this T cell receptor (delta chain) is medium-sized (0.01 to 0.1%). Other DNA sequences in the sample encode the same CDR3. Germline loops: CDR1 TVYSNPD, CDR2 GDNSRS (reference sequence). The CDR3 totals 19 residues. The V end lost 3 bases, the J end lost 2 bases, and 31 bases lay between the germline ends. TCRdb fed the RT-PCR reads into CATT to redo clone calling. Of around 1,700 delta-chain clones listed, 15% are singletons. This entry comes from a study of gamma-delta T cells after stem cell transplantation. The source material was gamma-delta T cells. This rearrangement joins TRDV3 to TRDJ1; D remains unclear. The receptor's source is a human donor. It is not recorded whose cells these are; they may come from a transplant donor. The CDR3 bases are TGTGCCTTCGCTGGCCTCTGCCGATGTGGGCCACTTTGGACCGATAAACTCATCTTT. This gives the protein CAFAGLCRCGPLWTDKLIF.